What follows is one TCR beta chain and its context. Its specificity is unknown. This record comes from a study of blood T cells in healthy people across ages. Broader study findings: Among long-lived donors, naive CD4+ cells were more numerous and diversity higher than in aged donors. The diversity estimates, figures obtained from one million T cells, were considered underestimates.

Then a second PCR, running roughly 6 to 11 cycles, was carried out with a sample-barcoded 5' primer and a J-beta primer mix. Each cDNA molecule received a tag from a template-switch adaptor that had 12 random nucleotides. MiXCR, run by TCRdb on the 5' RACE reads, gives a single entry per CDR3 protein. The sample lists about 1.6 million distinct CDR3 sequences; roughly 32% were seen once. The CDR3 runs to 20 residues. Extraction of total RNA produced a minimum of 5.5 micrograms from each sample. The specimen sequenced was blood. J is TRBJ1-5 and V is TRBV21-1; TRBD1 is the table's D call and was not checked against the DNA. TRBV21-1 is a pseudogene segment. The origin of this receptor is a woman aged 25 to 45 in good health. CDR3 amino acids: CASSNGQDREGVYSNQPQHF. CDR3 coding DNA: TGTGCCAGCAGCAACGGTCAGGACAGGGAGGGGGTTTATAGCAATCAGCCCCAGCATTTT.